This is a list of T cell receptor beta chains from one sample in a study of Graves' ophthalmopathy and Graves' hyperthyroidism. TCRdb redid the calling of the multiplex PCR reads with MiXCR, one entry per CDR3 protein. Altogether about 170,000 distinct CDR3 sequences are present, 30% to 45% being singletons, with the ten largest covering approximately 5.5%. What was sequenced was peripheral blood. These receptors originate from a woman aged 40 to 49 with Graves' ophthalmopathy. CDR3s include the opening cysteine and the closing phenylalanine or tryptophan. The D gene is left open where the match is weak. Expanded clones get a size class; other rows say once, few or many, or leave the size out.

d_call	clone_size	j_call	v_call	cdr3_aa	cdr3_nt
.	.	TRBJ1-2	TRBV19	CASSIRSLYGYTF	TGTGCCAGTAGTATCAGATCACTCTATGGCTACACCTTC
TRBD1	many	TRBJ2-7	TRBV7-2	CASSLLGQGIYEQYF	TGTGCCAGCAGCTTATTGGGACAGGGTATTTACGAGCAGTACTTC
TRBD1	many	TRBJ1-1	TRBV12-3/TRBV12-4	CASSLVRGLNTEAFF	TGTGCCAGCAGTTTAGTGAGGGGGCTTAACACTGAAGCTTTCTTT
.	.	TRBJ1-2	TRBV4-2	CASSQEGVDRSSGYTF	TGTGCCAGCAGCCAAGAAGGAGTGGATAGATCGTCCGGCTACACCTTC
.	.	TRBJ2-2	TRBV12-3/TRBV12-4	CASSLAGATGELFF	TGTGCCAGCAGTTTGGCAGGGGCAACCGGGGAGCTGTTTTTT
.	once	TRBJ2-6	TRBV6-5	CASSYQGTGANVLTF	TGTGCCAGCAGTTACCAAGGTACTGGGGCCAACGTCCTGACTTTC
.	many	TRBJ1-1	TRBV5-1	CASSFRDTASDEAFF	TGCGCCAGCAGCTTCCGGGACACGGCGTCAGATGAAGCTTTCTTT
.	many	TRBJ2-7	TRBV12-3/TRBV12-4	CASSLKWEQYF	TGTGCCAGCAGTTTAAAGTGGGAGCAGTACTTC
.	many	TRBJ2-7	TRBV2	CASSENWTASPYF	TGTGCCAGCAGTGAAAATTGGACAGCGTCTCCGTACTTC
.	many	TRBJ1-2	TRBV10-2	CASSTANYGYTF	TGCGCCAGCTCCACAGCTAACTATGGCTACACCTTC
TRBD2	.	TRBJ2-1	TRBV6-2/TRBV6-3	CASLMGGSFEQFF	TGTGCCAGCTTGATGGGCGGGAGTTTTGAGCAGTTCTTC
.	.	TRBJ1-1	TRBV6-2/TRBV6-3	CASSYPKPRPIWDTEAFF	TGTGCCAGCAGTTATCCCAAACCGCGGCCCATCTGGGACACTGAAGCTTTCTTT
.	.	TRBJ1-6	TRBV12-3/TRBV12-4	CASSSAERGWVYNSPLHF	TGTGCCAGCAGTTCCGCCGAACGGGGCTGGGTCTATAATTCACCCCTCCACTTT
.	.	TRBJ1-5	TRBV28	CASSPSGVKPQHF	TGTGCCAGCAGCCCCTCGGGCGTAAAGCCCCAGCATTTT
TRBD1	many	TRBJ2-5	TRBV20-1	CSAFNMDRVQETQYF	TGCAGTGCTTTTAACATGGACAGGGTCCAAGAGACCCAGTACTTC
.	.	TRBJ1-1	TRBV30	CAWSDGEAFF	TGTGCCTGGTCGGATGGTGAAGCTTTCTTT
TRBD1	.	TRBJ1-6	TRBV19	CASTRDSRYNSPLHF	TGTGCCAGTACTCGGGACAGCCGCTATAATTCACCCCTCCACTTT
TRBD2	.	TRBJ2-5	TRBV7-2	CASSFGLAETQYF	TGTGCCAGCAGCTTCGGACTAGCAGAGACCCAGTACTTC
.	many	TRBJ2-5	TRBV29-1	CSTAKETQYF	TGCAGCACTGCCAAAGAGACCCAGTACTTC
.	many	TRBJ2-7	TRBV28	CASRSDIRHVYEQYF	TGTGCCAGCAGATCAGACATTCGACACGTCTACGAGCAGTACTTC
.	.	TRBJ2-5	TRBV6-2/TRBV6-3	CASGPGDMETQYF	TGTGCCAGCGGTCCAGGGGATATGGAGACCCAGTACTTC
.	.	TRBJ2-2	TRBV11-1	CASSSGPHTGELFF	TGTGCCAGCAGCTCCGGCCCCCACACCGGGGAGCTGTTTTTT
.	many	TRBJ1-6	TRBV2	CASSATASNNSPLHF	TGTGCCAGCAGTGCCACCGCCAGTAATAATTCACCCCTCCACTTT
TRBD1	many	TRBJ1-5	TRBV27	CASSLLGQGGQPQHF	TGTGCCAGCAGTTTATTAGGACAGGGTGGCCAGCCCCAGCATTTT
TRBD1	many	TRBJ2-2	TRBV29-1	CSVDRGWTGELFF	TGCAGCGTAGACAGGGGGTGGACCGGGGAGCTGTTTTTT
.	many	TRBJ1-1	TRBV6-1	CASSEAGTSTEAFF	TGTGCCAGCAGTGAAGCAGGAACCTCCACTGAAGCTTTCTTT
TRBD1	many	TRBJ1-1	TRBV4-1	CASSQANLGTGNTEAFF	TGCGCCAGCAGCCAAGCCAACCTCGGGACAGGTAACACTGAAGCTTTCTTT
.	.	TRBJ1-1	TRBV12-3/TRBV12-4	CASSVSWSPEAFF	TGTGCCAGCAGTGTATCGTGGTCCCCTGAAGCTTTCTTT
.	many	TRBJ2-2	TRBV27	CASSLITAGWGQATGELFF	TGTGCCAGCAGTTTGATCACGGCGGGTTGGGGGCAGGCCACCGGGGAGCTGTTTTTT
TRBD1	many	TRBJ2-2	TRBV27	CASSLQGATGELFF	TGTGCCAGCAGTTTGCAGGGGGCTACCGGGGAGCTGTTTTTT
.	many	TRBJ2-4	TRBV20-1	CSASGGAGNIQYF	TGCAGTGCTAGTGGAGGGGCCGGGAACATTCAGTACTTC
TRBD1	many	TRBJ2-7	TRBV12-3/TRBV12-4	CASSLGQTIHYEQYF	TGTGCCAGCAGCTTGGGACAGACAATACACTACGAGCAGTACTTC
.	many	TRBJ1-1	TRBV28	CASSFTPALNTEAFF	TGTGCCAGCAGTTTTACGCCAGCATTGAACACTGAAGCTTTCTTT
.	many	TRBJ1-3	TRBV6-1	CASRPAGASSGNTIYF	TGTGCCAGCAGGCCAGCTGGGGCAAGCTCTGGAAACACCATATATTTT
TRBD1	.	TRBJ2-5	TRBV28	CASTPDRAGGETQYF	TGTGCCAGCACCCCGGACAGGGCGGGCGGAGAGACCCAGTACTTC
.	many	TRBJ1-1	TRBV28	CASMKVLNTEAFF	TGTGCCAGCATGAAGGTCCTGAACACTGAAGCTTTCTTT
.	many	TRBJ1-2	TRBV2	CASSEQGSYGYTF	TGTGCCAGCAGTGAACAGGGAAGCTATGGCTACACCTTC
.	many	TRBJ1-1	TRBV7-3	CASSLNLRDTEAFF	TGTGCCAGCAGCTTAAATTTGAGGGACACTGAAGCTTTCTTT
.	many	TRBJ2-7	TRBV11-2	CAGSLDVSGVGEQYF	TGTGCCGGCAGCTTAGATGTTTCGGGGGTCGGGGAGCAGTACTTC
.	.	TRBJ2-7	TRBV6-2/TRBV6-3	CASNGRATTYEQYF	TGTGCCAGCAATGGAAGGGCCACCACCTACGAGCAGTACTTC
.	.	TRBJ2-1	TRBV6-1	CASSVGDWGYNEQFF	TGTGCCAGCAGTGTAGGGGATTGGGGTTACAATGAGCAGTTCTTC
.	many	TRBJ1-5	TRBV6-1	CASSGIVNSGPPQHF	TGTGCCAGCAGTGGCATCGTTAACTCTGGACCGCCCCAGCATTTT
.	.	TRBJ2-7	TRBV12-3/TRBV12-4	CASSSPRSYEQYF	TGTGCCAGCAGTTCTCCCCGCTCTTACGAGCAGTACTTC
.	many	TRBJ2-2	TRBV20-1	CSTQGVSGELFF	TGCAGCACTCAGGGAGTCTCCGGGGAGCTGTTTTTT
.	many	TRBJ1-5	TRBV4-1	CASSHDRQVNQPQHF	TGCGCCAGCAGCCATGATAGACAGGTCAATCAGCCCCAGCATTTT
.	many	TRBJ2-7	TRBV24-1	CATSDSGQTYEQYF	TGTGCCACCAGTGACTCCGGACAGACCTACGAGCAGTACTTC